This TCR beta chain was identified in a study of T cell repertoires in cytomegalovirus infection (dated by TCRdb to between 2018 and 2021). Context from the whole study: Donor HLA type was relevant to the analysis, because carriage of CMV infection together with the matching HLA type was indicated by public TCR beta signatures.

This clonotype was recorded at least ten times. Its antigen is not yet known. No quality values exist for individual bases; no much larger clone is one base distant. The sequencer listed for this sample is Illumina HiSeq 1500. In-frame beta chains were kept once TCRdb had trimmed the public reads at Q25 with fastp and called clones with MiXCR. A single entry per CDR3 protein holds the most common genes and DNA from its merged rows. The sample table contains approximately 500,000 distinct CDR3 sequences; only one count was recorded for approximately 15% of them. The top ten clones comprise approximately 24% of the sample. From the cysteine through the phenylalanine, the CDR3 covers 14 amino acids. The retained sequence is limited to the CDR3, 42 bases, with the frame set at the first base. V drops 1 base and J drops 0 bases, leaving 9 bases in between. CDR1 DFQATT and CDR2 SNEGSKA were looked up in the germline V gene (reference sequence).

Here is what the overall study found, with its caveats: The ex vivo response was dominated by HLA-C-restricted CMV-specific TCR beta clonotypes, which also provided the single most frequent clonotype in two of eight donors. Cumulative frequency of public TCR beta family members discriminated carriers of CMV infection plus the relevant HLA type in this cohort and an independent approximately 370-donor cohort.

This chain is built from TRBV20-1 and TRBJ1-2; a confident D gene designation cannot be given. Material for sequencing was CD8+ T cells from PBMCs. This clonotype originated in a human donor in good health (CMV status not recorded). Some clones in this sample may be carry-over from other donors' samples. The DNA reads as follows: TGCAGTGCTAGAGCCCACACTTCTAACTATGGCTACACCTTC. This translates into CSARAHTSNYGYTF.